This T cell receptor beta chain is drawn from a study of T cells in Graves' hyperthyroidism and ophthalmopathy. This clonotype has more than one count but fewer than ten. Trimming took 6 bases from V and 2 from J; bases not matched to a gene: 4. The CDR3 totals 14 residues. Germline lookup yields CDR1 SQVTM and CDR2 ANQGSEA. RNA transcripts gave rise to amplified TCR beta CDR3 regions. Researchers ran a first-round RT-PCR on the TCR CDR3 using the HTBI primer set. TCRdb reprocessed the multiplex PCR reads with MiXCR, giving one entry per CDR3 protein. The table includes approximately 330,000 distinct CDR3 sequences, 15% to 20% detected once. An absence of ophthalmopathy progression within 18 months meant stable Graves' hyperthyroidism.

Material: blood. The rearrangement joins TRBV29-1 to TRBJ2-1; 10 bases match TRBD2. This TCR was recovered from a woman in her forties or fifties with Graves' hyperthyroidism. The CDR3 DNA sequence: TGCAGCGTACTAGCGGGGCTGACCTACAATGAGCAGTTCTTC. Protein product: CSVLAGLTYNEQFF.